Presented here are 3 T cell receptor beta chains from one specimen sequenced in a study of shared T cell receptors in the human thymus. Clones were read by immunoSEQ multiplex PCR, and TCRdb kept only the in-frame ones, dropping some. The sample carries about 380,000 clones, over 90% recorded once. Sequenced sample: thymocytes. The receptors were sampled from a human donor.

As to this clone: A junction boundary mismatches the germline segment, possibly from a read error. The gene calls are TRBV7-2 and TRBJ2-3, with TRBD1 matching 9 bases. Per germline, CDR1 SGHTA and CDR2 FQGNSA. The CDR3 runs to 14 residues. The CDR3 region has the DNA TGTGCCAGCAGCCTGGGACAGGGCACATATACGCAGTATTTT. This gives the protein CASSLGQGTYTQYF.

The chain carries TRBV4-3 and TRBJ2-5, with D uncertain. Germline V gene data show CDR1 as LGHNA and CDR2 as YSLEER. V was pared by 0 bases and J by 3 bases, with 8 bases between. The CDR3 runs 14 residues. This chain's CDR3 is CASSQDLEKETQYF. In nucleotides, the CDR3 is TGCGCCAGCAGCCAAGATTTAGAGAAAGAGACCCAGTACTTC.

Written as DNA, the CDR3 is TGTGCCAGTAGTATAAGGTCGGGAGAAGTGGTACGAGAGACCCAGTACTTC. Its protein is CASSIRSGEVVRETQYF. The chain carries TRBV19 and TRBJ2-5; D is perhaps TRBD2 (6 bases). The V end lost 2 bases, the J end lost 4 bases, and 20 bases lay between the germline ends. CDR1 and CDR2 from the germline V gene are LNHDA and SQIVND (reference sequence). This CDR3 has 17 residues.